This T cell receptor beta chain was observed in a study of T cell responses to AZD1222 COVID-19 vaccine. Study-level background: Whether given at about 4 or about 12 weeks, second doses were pooled.

In regard to this clone: Its antigen is as yet unknown.

CDR3 size: 13 residues. The V end was cut by 1 base, the J end by 3 bases, with 7 bases between. The germline V gene encodes CDR1 SGHTA and CDR2 FQGNSA. Method: immunoSEQ multiplex PCR; TCRdb's copy keeps in-frame clones and lacks some. Among 160,000 or so clones listed, about 91% were seen once. General observations from the study: Females made up more of the donors, who were largely white British, and clonal diversity may have come out too low. All repertoire sampling was performed exclusively after the peak T cell response.

The source of this sequence is an adult in good health. The V and J genes are TRBV7-2 and TRBJ2-7; no firm D call. Source: peripheral blood, taken on day 0 of AZD1222 vaccination. The CDR3 nucleotides are TGTGCCAGCAGCTTAGTTGTCAACTACGAGCAGTACTTC. Encoded protein: CASSLVVNYEQYF.